These 11 T cell receptor beta chains originate from one sample sequenced in a study of Ad26.COV2.S vaccination and SARS-CoV-2 variants. Stated treatment: roughly 18 received Ad26.COV2.S at low or high dose, single or two shots; 5 received placebo; per-sample allocation not given. Collection of samples fell on day 63 after the first vaccine or placebo injection. Clones were sequenced by immunoSEQ multiplex PCR, and TCRdb holds only the in-frame ones, with some missing. The repertoire has 200,000 to 250,000 clones, around 89% of them found once; the top ten carry around 10%. The specimen was peripheral blood, collected in a trial of Ad26.COV2.S vaccine versus placebo. These receptors were collected from a person between 18 and 65 years old who received the Ad26.COV2.S COVID-19 vaccine or a placebo.

This chain connects TRBV28 to TRBJ2-2, with TRBD2 matching 12 bases. The germline gives CDR1 MDHEN, CDR2 SYDVKM. The CDR3 loop spans 18 amino acids. With V trimmed by 8 bases and J by 4 bases, 14 bases remained unmatched. CDR3 residues: CASYGLAGLAGVTGELFF. CDR3 bases: TGTGCCAGCTACGGACTAGCGGGACTCGCCGGCGTCACCGGGGAGCTGTTTTTT. Drawing the rest from reference TRBV28 and TRBJ2-2, the complete variable domain is DVKVTQSSRYLVKRTGEKVFLECVQDMDHENMFWYRQDPGLGLRLIYFSYDVKMKEKGDIPEGYSVSREKKERFSLILESASTNQTSMYLCASYGLAGLAGVTGELFFGEGSRLTVL.

The chain recombines TRBV10-3 with TRBJ1-1; D is ambiguous. The V end lost 3 bases, the J end lost 5 bases, and 10 bases lay between the germline ends. Germline-derived CDR1 and CDR2 are ENHRY and SYGVKD. The CDR3 length is 13 residues. The CDR3 here is CAISDWVGTEAFF. The DNA for the CDR3 is TGTGCCATCAGTGATTGGGTTGGGACTGAAGCTTTCTTT.

The chain employs TRBV19 and TRBJ1-5; 7 bases align to TRBD1. The V gene's germline CDR1 is LNHDA and CDR2 SQIVND (reference sequence). The length of the CDR3 is 14 residues. V lost 1 base and J lost 4; bases outside the gene matches: 1. The CDR3 sequence: CASSIGDRNQPQHF. The CDR3 nucleotides read TGTGCCAGTAGTATAGGGGACAGAAATCAGCCCCAGCATTTT.

V and J are TRBV24-1 and TRBJ2-7; TRBD1 might be the D (6 bases). The CDR3 totals 13 residues. The V end lost 4 bases, the J end lost 3 bases, and 9 bases lay between the germline ends. Germline CDR1 reads KGHDR; CDR2 reads SFDVKD. CDR3 bases: TGTGCCACCAGTGAGGGGGCCGTCTACGAGCAGTACTTC. This encodes CATSEGAVYEQYF.

This chain uses TRBV20-1 with TRBJ2-5; no clear D gene. V dropped 7 bases and J dropped 4 bases, with 4 bases sitting between them. The CDR3 is 9 amino acids. Germline V gives CDR1 DFQATT, CDR2 SNEGSKA (reference sequence). The chain's CDR3 is CSVVETQYF. Written as DNA, the CDR3 is TGCAGTGTGGTAGAGACCCAGTACTTC.

The V gene is TRBV7-9, the J gene TRBJ1-2; D is undetermined. V shed 5 bases and J shed 2 bases, with 18 bases lying between them. The CDR3 totals 16 residues. Germline CDR1 is SEHNR and CDR2 is FQNEAQ (reference sequence). In nucleotides, the CDR3 is TGTGCCAGCAGCCCGCAGATCTTATTGGAGAACTATGGCTACACCTTC. It translates to CASSPQILLENYGYTF.

The chain recombines TRBV30 with TRBJ2-2; 10 nucleotides line up with TRBD2. CDR1 and CDR2 from the germline V gene are GTSNPN and SVGIG (reference sequence). This CDR3 has 15 amino acids. The trim removed 0 bases at V and 6 bases at J, leaving 4 bases unmatched. DNA of the CDR3: TGTGCCTGGAGTGTACGGCTAGCGGGAGCCGGGGAGCTGTTTTTT. It codes for CAWSVRLAGAGELFF.

The chain uses TRBV9 and TRBJ2-5, with a weak D call TRBD1 (6 bases). The V gene's germline CDR1 is SGDLS and CDR2 YYNGEE. The CDR3 contains 12 residues. Trimming removed 3 bases from V and 4 bases from J, with 7 bases in between. CDR3 loop: CASSDRAETQYF. CDR3 nucleotides: TGTGCCAGCAGCGACAGGGCAGAGACCCAGTACTTC.

Concerning this clone itself: Distinct nucleotide sequences in the sample also encode this CDR3. The chain joins TRBV29-1 to TRBJ2-7, with D tentatively TRBD1 or TRBD2 (5 bases each). This CDR3 is built from 12 residues. In germline, CDR1 is SQVTM, CDR2 ANQGSEA. Between the trimmed V and J ends, which lost 0 bases and 3 bases, there was a span of 6 bases. The CDR3 DNA sequence: TGCAGCGTTGAAGAGGGGGACTACGAGCAGTACTTC. Its protein is CSVEEGDYEQYF.

The chain uses TRBV2 and TRBJ1-1, with 12 positions matching TRBD1. Germline V gene data show CDR1 as SNHLY and CDR2 as FYNNEI. CDR3 length: 16 residues. V shed 8 bases, J shed 1 base, and the junction held 8 bases outside the gene matches. The CDR3 is CASFQGTGGRNTEAFF. Written as DNA, the CDR3 is TGTGCCAGCTTTCAGGGGACAGGGGGCCGGAACACTGAAGCTTTCTTT.

The chain has TRBV9 and TRBJ2-7; 10 bases agree with TRBD1. With V trimmed by 0 bases and J by 8 bases, 2 bases remained unmatched. CDR1 is SGDLS, CDR2 YYNGEE, per germline. The CDR3 is 13 amino acids. The CDR3 bases are TGTGCCAGCAGCGTAGGGACAGGGGGAAAGCAGTACTTC. This codes for CASSVGTGGKQYF. Using reference TRBV9 and TRBJ2-7 for the parts outside the CDR3, the full variable domain is DSGVTQTPKHLITATGQRVTLRCSPRSGDLSVYWYQQSLDQGLQFLIQYYNGEERAKGNILERFSAQQFPDLHSELNLSSLELGDSALYFCASSVGTGGKQYFGPGTRLTVT.